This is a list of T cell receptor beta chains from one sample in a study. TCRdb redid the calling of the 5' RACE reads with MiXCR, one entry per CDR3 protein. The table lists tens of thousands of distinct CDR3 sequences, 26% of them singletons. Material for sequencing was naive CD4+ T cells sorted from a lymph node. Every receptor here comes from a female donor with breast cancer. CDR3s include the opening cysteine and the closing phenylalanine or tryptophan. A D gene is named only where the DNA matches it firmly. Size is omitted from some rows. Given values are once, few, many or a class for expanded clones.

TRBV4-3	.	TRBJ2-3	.	CASSQSRPFTDTQYF	TGCGCCAGCAGCCAGTCTAGGCCTTTCACAGATACGCAGTATTTT
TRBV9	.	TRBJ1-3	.	CASSVDPAGNTIYF	TGTGCCAGCAGCGTAGATCCTGCTGGAAACACCATATATTTT
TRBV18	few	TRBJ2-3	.	CASSPPSTTDTQYF	TGTGCCAGCTCACCACCGTCGACGACAGATACGCAGTATTTT
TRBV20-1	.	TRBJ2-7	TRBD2	CSARDSGRALVYEQYF	TGCAGTGCTAGAGATAGCGGGAGGGCCCTCGTGTACGAGCAGTACTTC
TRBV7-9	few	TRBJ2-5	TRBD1	CASSFWDRQETQYF	TGTGCCAGCAGCTTCTGGGACAGACAAGAGACCCAGTACTTC
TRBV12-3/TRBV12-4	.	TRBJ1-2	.	CASGFVTWPYKGYTF	TGTGCCAGCGGTTTCGTCACCTGGCCCTATAAGGGCTACACCTTC
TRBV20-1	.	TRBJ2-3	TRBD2	CSARDLRGLDTKYF	TGCAGTGCTAGAGATCTGCGGGGGTTAGATACGAAGTATTTT
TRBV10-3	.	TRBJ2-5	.	CANRDERQETQYF	TGTGCCAACAGAGACGAGCGGCAAGAGACCCAGTACTTC
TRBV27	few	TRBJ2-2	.	CASRGGPGELFF	TGTGCCAGCAGGGGTGGGCCCGGGGAGCTGTTTTTT
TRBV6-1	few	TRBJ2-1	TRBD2	CASSPLAGSSYNEQFF	TGTGCCAGCAGTCCACTAGCGGGGAGCTCCTACAATGAGCAGTTCTTC
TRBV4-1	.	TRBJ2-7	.	CASSQALTDTYEQYF	TGCGCCAGCAGCCAAGCCTTGACGGATACCTACGAGCAGTACTTC
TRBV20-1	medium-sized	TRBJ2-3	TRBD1	CSANPGQGSDTQYF	TGCAGTGCTAACCCGGGACAGGGATCAGATACGCAGTATTTT
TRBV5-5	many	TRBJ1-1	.	CASSLTGNTEAFF	TGTGCCAGCAGCTTGACCGGGAACACTGAAGCTTTCTTT
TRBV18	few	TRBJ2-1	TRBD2	CASSPGMGAGGRNEQFF	TGTGCCAGCTCACCAGGGATGGGAGCGGGAGGGCGCAATGAGCAGTTCTTC
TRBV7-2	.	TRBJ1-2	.	CASSFLNYGYTF	TGTGCCAGCAGCTTTCTAAACTATGGCTACACCTTC
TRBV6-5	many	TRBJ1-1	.	CASRKGQNYMNTEAFF	TGTGCCAGCAGGAAAGGACAAAACTACATGAACACTGAAGCTTTCTTT
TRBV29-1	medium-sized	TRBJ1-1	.	CSAQVLGGVNTEAFF	TGCAGCGCCCAAGTGTTGGGGGGAGTGAACACTGAAGCTTTCTTT
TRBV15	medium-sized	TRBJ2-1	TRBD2	CATSRDVAGGPGEYNEQFF	TGTGCCACCAGCAGAGATGTAGCGGGAGGGCCAGGGGAATACAATGAGCAGTTCTTC
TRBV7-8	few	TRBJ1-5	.	CASSLGVGPSNQPQHF	TGTGCCAGCAGCTTAGGGGTCGGGCCTAGCAATCAGCCCCAGCATTTT
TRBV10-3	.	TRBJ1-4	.	CAISETVHNEKLFF	TGTGCCATCAGTGAGACAGTTCACAATGAAAAACTGTTTTTT
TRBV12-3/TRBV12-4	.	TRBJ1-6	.	CASSRSNSPLHF	TGTGCCAGCAGCCGTAGTAATTCACCCCTCCACTTT
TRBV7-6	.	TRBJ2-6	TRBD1	CASSLLSQGAQAGANVLTF	TGTGCCAGCAGCTTACTTTCCCAGGGGGCCCAGGCTGGGGCCAACGTCCTGACTTTC
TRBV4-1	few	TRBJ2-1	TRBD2	CASSQGGLASYNEQFF	TGCGCCAGCAGCCAAGGGGGACTAGCGAGCTACAATGAGCAGTTCTTC
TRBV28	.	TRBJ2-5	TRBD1	CASSSRDRGLETQYF	TGTGCCAGCAGTTCCCGGGACAGGGGGCTAGAGACCCAGTACTTC
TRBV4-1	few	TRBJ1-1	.	CASSQGGRSFSTEAFF	TGCGCCAGCAGCCAAGGGGGCAGAAGTTTTAGCACTGAAGCTTTCTTT
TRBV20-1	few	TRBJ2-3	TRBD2	CSAMRGGLDTQYF	TGCAGTGCGATGCGGGGGGGCCTAGATACGCAGTATTTT
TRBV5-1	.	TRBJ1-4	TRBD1	CASSPDRFDENLFF	TGCGCCAGCAGCCCGGACAGGTTTGATGAAAATCTGTTTTTT
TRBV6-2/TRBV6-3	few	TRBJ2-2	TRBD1	CASSRQGYTGELFF	TGTGCCAGCAGTCGACAGGGGTACACCGGGGAGCTGTTTTTT
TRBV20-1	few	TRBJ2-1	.	CSARQYRSYNEQFF	TGCAGTGCTAGACAATATCGGTCCTACAATGAGCAGTTCTTC